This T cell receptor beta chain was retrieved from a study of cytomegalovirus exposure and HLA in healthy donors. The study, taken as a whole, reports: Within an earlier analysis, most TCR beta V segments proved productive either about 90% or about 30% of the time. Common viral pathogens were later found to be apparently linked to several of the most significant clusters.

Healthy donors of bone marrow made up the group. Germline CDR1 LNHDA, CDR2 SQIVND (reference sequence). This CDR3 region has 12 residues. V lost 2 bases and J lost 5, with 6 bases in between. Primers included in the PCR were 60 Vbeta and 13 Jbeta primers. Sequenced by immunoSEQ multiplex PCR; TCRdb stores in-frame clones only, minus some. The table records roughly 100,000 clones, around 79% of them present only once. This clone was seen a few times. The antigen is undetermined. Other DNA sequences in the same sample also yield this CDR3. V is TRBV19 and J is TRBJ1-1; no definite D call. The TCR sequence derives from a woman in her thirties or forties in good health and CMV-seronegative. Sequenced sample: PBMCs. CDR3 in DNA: TGTGCCAGTAGTATACGGGAAACTGAAGCTTTCTTT. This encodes CASSIRETEAFF.